This T cell receptor beta chain was captured by sequencing in a study of blood T cell repertoires in COVID-19. Study-level information: The study drew acute and convalescent COVID-19 samples from the United States, Italy and Spain. Nucleic acid was either cDNA or gDNA, and it came from T cells, B-cell-depleted T cells, or PBMCs.

Per the authors' pipeline: Reference gene primer amplification gave estimated nucleated cell counts. The repertoire was sequenced with immunoSEQ multiplex PCR; TCRdb's copy has only in-frame clones and lacks some. V and J calls and clone size are copied from that table; D and trimming were computed from the DNA. Among 200,000 to 250,000 clones, more than 75% were seen once, and the ten largest hold 8% to 9%. Germline loops: CDR1 LNHDA, CDR2 SQIVND (reference sequence). Between the trimmed V and J ends, which lost 5 bases and 0 bases, there was a span of 11 bases. This CDR3 is 15 amino acids long. Patients in Seattle were enrolled during active infection, then followed longitudinally.

The gene calls are TRBV19 and TRBJ1-5; maybe TRBD1 (5 bases). Sequencing used peripheral blood. The receptor's source is a woman of 80 years or more with COVID-19, enrolled during active disease. The CDR3 coding sequence is TGTGCCAGTAGTTACGACAGAAATAGCAATCAGCCCCAGCATTTT. Protein product: CASSYDRNSNQPQHF.